This T cell receptor beta chain was sequenced in a study of T cells in Graves' hyperthyroidism and ophthalmopathy. General study results and limits: Ophthalmopathy cases were set apart from stable hyperthyroidism by a 13 V-J model. Within blood appeared most thyroid clonotypes that had expanded above 0.001.

PBMCs came from 8.5 to 10 ml fresh peripheral blood. TCR beta CDR3 regions were amplified from RNA. In the first-round RT-PCR of the TCR CDR3, the HTBI primer set was used. MiXCR, run by TCRdb on the multiplex PCR reads, gives a single entry per CDR3 protein. Found here are fewer than 750,000 distinct CDR3 sequences, around 15% of them singletons; the top ten hold about an eighth. Points on this clonotype: What it recognizes is unknown.

The sequencing sample was made of blood. The receptor comes from a woman aged 50 to 60 with Graves' ophthalmopathy.

In DNA form, the CDR3 reads TGTGCCAGCGTACTAGCGGGAGCTGGGTATGAGCAGTTCTTC. Translated: CASVLAGAGYEQFF. The V call is TRBV6-2 or TRBV6-3, the J call TRBJ2-1; 11 bases align to TRBD2. This CDR3 contains 14 residues. The germline V gene encodes CDR1 MNHEY and CDR2 SVGEGT. V was clipped by 8 bases and J by 8 bases; unmatched bases: 8.